This TCR beta chain was obtained from a study of shared clonotypes between healthy human individuals. Overall study: Three plates were used per donor for CD4 naive, three for CD4 memory, two for CD8 naive and one for CD8 memory.

Study findings and constraints: Sorted-subset sequencing, rarefaction showed, was incomplete despite large depth. Naive subsets typically showed greater estimated richness than memory subsets.

Turning to this clone: Its antigen is as yet unknown.

Repertoires were generated with immunoSEQ multiplex PCR, while TCRdb's copy carries only in-frame clones and drops some. The top ten clones hold around 0.13% of a sample with 2 million to 2.5 million clones, approximately 94% of them seen once. Germline loops: CDR1 MNHNY, CDR2 SVGAGI (reference sequence). This CDR3 region has 13 residues. The germline V and J ends were trimmed by 5 bases and 8 bases, with 13 bases remaining between them. This receptor was taken from a young man in good health. The chain links TRBV6-6 to TRBJ2-1; D is tentatively TRBD1 or TRBD2 (5 bases each). The sequencing sample was made of naive CD4+ T cells sorted from blood. Subset indicated: CD45RA+ positively selected. CDR3 region: CASSGTRIDEQFF. The CDR3 DNA reads TGTGCCAGCAGTGGGACCAGGATCGATGAGCAGTTCTTC.